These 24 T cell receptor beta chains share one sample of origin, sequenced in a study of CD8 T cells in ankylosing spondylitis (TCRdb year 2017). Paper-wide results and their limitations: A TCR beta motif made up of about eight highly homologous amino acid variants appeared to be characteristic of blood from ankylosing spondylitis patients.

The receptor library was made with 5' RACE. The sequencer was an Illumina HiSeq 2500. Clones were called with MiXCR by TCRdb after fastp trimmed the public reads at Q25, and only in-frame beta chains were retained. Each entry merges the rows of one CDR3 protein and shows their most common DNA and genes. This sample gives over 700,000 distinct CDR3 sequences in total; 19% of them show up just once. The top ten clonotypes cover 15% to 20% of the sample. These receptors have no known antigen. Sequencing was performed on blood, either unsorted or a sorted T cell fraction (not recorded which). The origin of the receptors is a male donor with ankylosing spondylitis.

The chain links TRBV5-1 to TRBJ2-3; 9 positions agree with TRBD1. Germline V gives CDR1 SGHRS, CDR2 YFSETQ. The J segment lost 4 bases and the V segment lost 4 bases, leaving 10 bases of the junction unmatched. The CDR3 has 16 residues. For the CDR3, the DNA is TGCGCCAGCAGCCTCCGTCCCGGGACAGGGCCAGATACGCAGTATTTT. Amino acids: CASSLRPGTGPDTQYF.

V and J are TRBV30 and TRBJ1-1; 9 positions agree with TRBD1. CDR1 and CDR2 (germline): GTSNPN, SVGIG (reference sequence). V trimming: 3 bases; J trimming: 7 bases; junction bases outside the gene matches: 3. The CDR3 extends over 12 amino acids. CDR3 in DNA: TGTGCCTGGAGCCCGGGACAGGGTGAAGCTTTCTTT. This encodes CAWSPGQGEAFF.

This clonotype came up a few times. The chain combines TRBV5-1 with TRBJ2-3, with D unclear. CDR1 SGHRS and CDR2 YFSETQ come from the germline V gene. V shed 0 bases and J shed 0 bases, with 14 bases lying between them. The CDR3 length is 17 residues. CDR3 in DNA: TGCGCCAGCAGCTTGGGTCAGGCGATGCCTAGCACAGATACGCAGTATTTT. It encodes CASSLGQAMPSTDTQYF.

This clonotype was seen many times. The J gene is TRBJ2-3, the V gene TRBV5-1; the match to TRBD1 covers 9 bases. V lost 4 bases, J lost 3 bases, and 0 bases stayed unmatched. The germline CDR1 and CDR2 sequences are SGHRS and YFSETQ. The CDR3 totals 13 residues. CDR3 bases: TGCGCCAGCAGCGGGACAGGGACAGATACGCAGTATTTT. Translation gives CASSGTGTDTQYF.

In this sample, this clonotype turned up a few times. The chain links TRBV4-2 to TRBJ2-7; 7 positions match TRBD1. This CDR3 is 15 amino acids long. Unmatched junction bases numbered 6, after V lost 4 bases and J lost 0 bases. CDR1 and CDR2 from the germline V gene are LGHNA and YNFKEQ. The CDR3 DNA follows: TGTGCCAGCAGCCGGAGGTGGGACAGCTCCTACGAGCAGTACTTC. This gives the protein CASSRRWDSSYEQYF.

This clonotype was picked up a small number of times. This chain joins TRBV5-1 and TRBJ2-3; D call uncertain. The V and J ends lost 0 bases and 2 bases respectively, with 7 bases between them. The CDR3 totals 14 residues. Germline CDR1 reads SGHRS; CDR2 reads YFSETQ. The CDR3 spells CASSLEQITDTQYF. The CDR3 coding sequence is TGCGCCAGCAGCTTGGAACAGATCACAGATACGCAGTATTTT.

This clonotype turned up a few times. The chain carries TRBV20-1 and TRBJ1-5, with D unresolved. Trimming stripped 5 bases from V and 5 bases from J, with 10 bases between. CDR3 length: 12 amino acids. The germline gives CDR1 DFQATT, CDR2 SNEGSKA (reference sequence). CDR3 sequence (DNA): TGCAGTGCTGCCAGGTACGATCAGCCCCAGCATTTT. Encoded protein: CSAARYDQPQHF.

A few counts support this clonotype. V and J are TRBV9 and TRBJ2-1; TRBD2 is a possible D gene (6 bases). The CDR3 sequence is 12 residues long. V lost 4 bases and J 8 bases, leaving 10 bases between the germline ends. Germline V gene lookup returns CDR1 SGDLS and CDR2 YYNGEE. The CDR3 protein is CASSPSGHEQFF. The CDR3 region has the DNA TGTGCCAGCAGCCCGAGCGGGCATGAGCAGTTCTTC.

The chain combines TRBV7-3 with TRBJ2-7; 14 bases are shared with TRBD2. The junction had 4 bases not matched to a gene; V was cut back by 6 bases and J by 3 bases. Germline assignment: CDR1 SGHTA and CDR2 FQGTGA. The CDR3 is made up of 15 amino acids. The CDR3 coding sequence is TGTGCCAGCAGTCGACTAGCGGGAGGGTACTACGAGCAGTACTTC. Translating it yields CASSRLAGGYYEQYF.

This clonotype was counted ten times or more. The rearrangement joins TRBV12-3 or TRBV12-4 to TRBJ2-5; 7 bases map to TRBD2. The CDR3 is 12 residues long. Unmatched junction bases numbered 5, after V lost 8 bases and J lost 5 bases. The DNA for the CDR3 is TGTGCCAGCTGCCGGGGGGTGGAGACCCAGTACTTC. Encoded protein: CASCRGVETQYF.

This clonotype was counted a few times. CDR3 DNA sequence: TGCAGCGTTGACAGCGGGAAGGACACCGGGGAGCTGTTTTTT. This codes for CSVDSGKDTGELFF. The V call is TRBV29-1, the J call TRBJ2-2, with 7 bases fitting TRBD2. Looked up from germline, CDR1 is SQVTM and CDR2 is ANQGSEA. The CDR3 has 14 amino acids. V dropped 3 bases and J dropped 3; count of bases not matched to a gene: 4.

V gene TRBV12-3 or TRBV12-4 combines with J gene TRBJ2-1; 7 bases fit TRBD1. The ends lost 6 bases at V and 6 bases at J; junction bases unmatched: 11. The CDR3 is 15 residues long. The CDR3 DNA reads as TGTGCCAGCAGCTGGACAGGAGGAAGATCCAATGAGCAGTTCTTC. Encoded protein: CASSWTGGRSNEQFF.

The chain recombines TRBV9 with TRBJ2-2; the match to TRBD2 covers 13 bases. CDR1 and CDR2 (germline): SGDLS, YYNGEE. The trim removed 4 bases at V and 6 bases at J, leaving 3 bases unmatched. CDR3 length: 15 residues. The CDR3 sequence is CASSPTSGRSGELFF. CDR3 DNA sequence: TGTGCCAGCAGCCCGACTAGCGGGAGGTCCGGGGAGCTGTTTTTT.

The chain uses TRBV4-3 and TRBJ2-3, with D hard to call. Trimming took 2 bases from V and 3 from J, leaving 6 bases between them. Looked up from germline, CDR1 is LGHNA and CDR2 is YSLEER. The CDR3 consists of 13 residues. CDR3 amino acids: CASSQSTTDTQYF. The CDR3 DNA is TGCGCCAGCAGCCAATCAACTACAGATACGCAGTATTTT.

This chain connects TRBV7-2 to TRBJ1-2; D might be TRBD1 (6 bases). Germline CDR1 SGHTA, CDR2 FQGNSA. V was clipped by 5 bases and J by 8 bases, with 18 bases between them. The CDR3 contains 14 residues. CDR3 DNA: TGTGCCAGCAGCGGACTGGACAGTGTACGGGGCTACACCTTC. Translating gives CASSGLDSVRGYTF. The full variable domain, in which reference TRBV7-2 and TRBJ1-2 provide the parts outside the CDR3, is GAGVSQSPSNKVTEKGKDVELRCDPISGHTALYWYRQSLGQGLEFLIYFQGNSAPDKSGLPSDRFSAERTGGSVSTLTIQRTQQEDSAVYLCASSGLDSVRGYTFGSGTRLTVV.

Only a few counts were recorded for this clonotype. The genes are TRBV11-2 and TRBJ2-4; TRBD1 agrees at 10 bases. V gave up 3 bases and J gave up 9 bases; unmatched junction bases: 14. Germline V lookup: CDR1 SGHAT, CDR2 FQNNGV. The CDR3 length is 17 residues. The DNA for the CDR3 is TGTGCCAGCAGCTTCCTGGGACAGGGGTCCGATTTGGGCATTCAGTACTTC. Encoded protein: CASSFLGQGSDLGIQYF.

CDR3 sequence: CASSEARVSNQPQHF. The CDR3 bases are TGCGCCAGCAGTGAGGCCAGGGTTAGCAATCAGCCCCAGCATTTT. The chain couples TRBV10-2 to TRBJ1-5; TRBD1 might be the D (5 bases). This CDR3 comprises 15 residues. V was trimmed by 2 bases and J by 0 bases, leaving 8 bases between them. The germline V gene encodes CDR1 WSHSY and CDR2 SAAADI.

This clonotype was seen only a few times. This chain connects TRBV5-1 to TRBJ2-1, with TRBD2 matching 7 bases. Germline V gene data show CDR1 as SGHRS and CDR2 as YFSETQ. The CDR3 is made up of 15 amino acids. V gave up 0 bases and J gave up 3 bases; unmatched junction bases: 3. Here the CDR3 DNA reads TGCGCCAGCAGCTTGGGCCAGCGGGACTACAATGAGCAGTTCTTC. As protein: CASSLGQRDYNEQFF.

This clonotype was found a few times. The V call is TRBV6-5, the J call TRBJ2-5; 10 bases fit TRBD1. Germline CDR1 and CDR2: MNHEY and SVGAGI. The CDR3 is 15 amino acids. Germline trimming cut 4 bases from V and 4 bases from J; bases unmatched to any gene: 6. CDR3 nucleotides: TGTGCCAGCAGTTCCGGGACAGGGGTCCTAGAGACCCAGTACTTC. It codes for CASSSGTGVLETQYF.

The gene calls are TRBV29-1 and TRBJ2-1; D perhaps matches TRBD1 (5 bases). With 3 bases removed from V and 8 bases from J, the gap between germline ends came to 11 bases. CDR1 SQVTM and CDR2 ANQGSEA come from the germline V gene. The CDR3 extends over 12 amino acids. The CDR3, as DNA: TGCAGCGTTGAGGGGCAGGGCTATGAGCAGTTCTTC. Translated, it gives CSVEGQGYEQFF.

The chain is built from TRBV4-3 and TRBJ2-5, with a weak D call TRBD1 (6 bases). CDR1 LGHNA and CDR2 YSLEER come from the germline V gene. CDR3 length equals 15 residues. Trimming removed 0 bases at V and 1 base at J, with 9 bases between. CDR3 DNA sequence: TGCGCCAGCAGCCAAGATTACAGGGTCCAAGAGACCCAGTACTTC. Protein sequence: CASSQDYRVQETQYF.

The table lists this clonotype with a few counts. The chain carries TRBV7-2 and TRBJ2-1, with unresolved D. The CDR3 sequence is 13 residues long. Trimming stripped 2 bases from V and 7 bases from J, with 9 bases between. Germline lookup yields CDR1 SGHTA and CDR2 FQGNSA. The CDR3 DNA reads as TGTGCCAGCAGCTTAATGGAGATGAATGAGCAGTTCTTC. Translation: CASSLMEMNEQFF.

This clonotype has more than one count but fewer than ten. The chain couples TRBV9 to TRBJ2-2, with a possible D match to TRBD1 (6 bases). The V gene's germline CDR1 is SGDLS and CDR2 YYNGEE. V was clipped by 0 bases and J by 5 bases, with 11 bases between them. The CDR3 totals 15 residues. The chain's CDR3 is CASSVDQGWTGELFF. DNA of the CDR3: TGTGCCAGCAGCGTAGACCAGGGGTGGACCGGGGAGCTGTTTTTT.

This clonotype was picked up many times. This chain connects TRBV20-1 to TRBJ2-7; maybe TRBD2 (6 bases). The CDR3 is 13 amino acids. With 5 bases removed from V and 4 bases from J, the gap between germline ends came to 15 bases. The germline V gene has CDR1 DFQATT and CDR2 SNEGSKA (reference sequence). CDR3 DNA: TGCAGTGCTCCCCCCCGGGGGAAGTACGAGCAGTACTTC. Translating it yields CSAPPRGKYEQYF.